These T cell receptor beta chains were read from a single sample in a study of technical replicates of blood from several donors. The method was immunoSEQ multiplex PCR; TCRdb's version includes in-frame clones alone and lacks a portion of them. The sample records roughly 50,000 clones, around 95% being singletons. Material for sequencing was PBMCs. The receptors shown here come from a human donor in good health. Some clones in this sample may be carry-over from other donors' samples. Both conserved end residues are part of each CDR3. Fields, in order: V gene, CDR3 length, J gene, clone size, D gene, CDR3 protein, CDR3 DNA. The D gene is left open where the match is weak. Expanded clones get a size class; other rows say once, few or many, or leave the size out.

>TRBV7-9|14|TRBJ2-7|-|-
CASSLRGGGYEQYF
TGTGCCAGCAGCTTAAGAGGGGGGGGTTACGAGCAGTACTTC
>TRBV7-3|20|TRBJ2-7|-|TRBD2
CASSYKPAGTSGAASYEQYF
TGTGCCAGCAGCTACAAACCTGCCGGGACTAGCGGAGCTGCTTCTTACGAGCAGTACTTC
>TRBV6-5|15|TRBJ1-2|-|TRBD1
CASSFDRVANYGYTF
TGTGCCAGCAGTTTTGACAGGGTTGCTAACTATGGCTACACCTTC
>TRBV5-4|16|TRBJ1-2|once|-
CASSSGTSRANYGYTF
TGTGCCAGCAGCTCCGGGACTTCCCGAGCTAACTATGGCTACACCTTC
>TRBV10-2|15|TRBJ2-3|-|-
CASNLGPRGGDTQYF
TGCGCCAGCAACTTGGGCCCCCGTGGGGGGGATACGCAGTATTTT
>TRBV28|14|TRBJ2-7|-|TRBD2
CASSRAGRSYEQYF
TGTGCCAGCAGTCGAGCGGGGCGTTCCTACGAGCAGTACTTC
>TRBV20-1|10|TRBJ2-5|-|-
CSASQETQYF
TGCAGTGCTTCTCAAGAGACCCAGTACTTC
>TRBV2|13|TRBJ2-1|-|TRBD2
CASSGGLAGEQFF
TGTGCCAGCAGTGGGGGACTAGCGGGAGAGCAGTTCTTC
>TRBV29-1|12|TRBJ1-1|-|-
CSASSTATEAFF
TGCAGCGCCAGTTCGACAGCGACTGAAGCTTTCTTT
>TRBV2|17|TRBJ1-2|-|-
CASSESPRGGTNRGYTF
TGTGCCAGCAGCGAATCCCCAAGGGGGGGCACTAATAGAGGCTACACCTTC
>TRBV4-2|14|TRBJ2-7|-|TRBD2
CASSRTSGSNEQYF
TGTGCCAGCAGTCGGACTAGCGGGAGTAACGAGCAGTACTTC
>TRBV4-3|15|TRBJ2-4|-|-
CASSLLQGAKNIQYF
TGCGCCAGCAGTCTTCTTCAGGGGGCCAAAAACATTCAGTACTTC
>TRBV9|14|TRBJ2-1|-|TRBD2
CASNGGSSYNEQFF
TGTGCCAGCAACGGCGGGAGCTCCTACAATGAGCAGTTCTTC
>TRBV5-5|15|TRBJ2-1|-|TRBD2
CASSLGASGISEQFF
TGTGCCAGCAGCTTGGGTGCTAGCGGGATAAGTGAGCAGTTCTTC
>TRBV12-5|11|TRBJ2-7|-|-
CASGLLYEQYF
TGTGCTAGTGGTTTGCTTTACGAGCAGTACTTC
>TRBV4-3|17|TRBJ2-3|-|TRBD2
CASSQDPASGNTDTQYF
TGCGCCAGCAGCCAAGATCCGGCTAGCGGGAATACAGATACGCAGTATTTT
>TRBV7-6|14|TRBJ1-4|-|TRBD1
CASSSGGGGEKLFF
TGTGCCAGCAGCTCAGGGGGCGGGGGTGAAAAACTGTTTTTT
>TRBV9|15|TRBJ1-3|-|-
CASSVTGFSGNTIYF
TGTGCCAGCAGCGTGACAGGCTTCTCTGGAAACACCATATATTTT
>TRBV21-1|15|TRBJ2-1|once|-
CASSCPQRGGYEQFF
TGTGCCAGCAGCTGTCCCCAGCGGGGGGGCTACGAGCAGTTCTTC
>TRBV9|12|TRBJ2-7|-|-
CASSLKPYEQYF
TGTGCCAGCAGCCTGAAGCCCTACGAGCAGTACTTC
>TRBV19|14|TRBJ1-1|-|-
CASSPTGGPTEAFF
TGTGCCAGTAGTCCTACGGGAGGCCCCACTGAAGCTTTCTTT
>TRBV13|15|TRBJ2-3|-|TRBD1
CASSFRPGGTDTQYF
TGTGCCAGCAGCTTCCGCCCAGGGGGAACAGATACGCAGTATTTT
>TRBV7-2|13|TRBJ1-1|-|-
CASAKDRNTEAFF
TGTGCCAGCGCCAAGGACAGGAACACTGAAGCTTTCTTT
>TRBV4-1|14|TRBJ2-7|-|-
CASSQESRGYEQYF
TGCGCCAGCAGCCAAGAAAGCAGAGGGTACGAGCAGTACTTC
>TRBV12-5|13|TRBJ1-2|-|TRBD1
CASGAWTGNGYTF
TGTGCTAGTGGTGCCTGGACAGGGAATGGCTACACCTTC
>TRBV6-1|17|TRBJ1-5|once|-
CASSELTSQISNQPQHF
TGTGCCAGCAGTGAATTAACCTCGCAGATTAGCAATCAGCCCCAGCATTTT
>TRBV18|15|TRBJ1-2|-|TRBD1
CASSSTGVSFNGYTF
TGTGCCAGCTCATCAACAGGGGTGTCGTTTAATGGCTACACCTTC
>TRBV29-1|13|TRBJ1-1|-|TRBD1
CSAMDRKNTEAFF
TGCAGCGCTATGGACAGGAAAAACACTGAAGCTTTCTTT
>TRBV7-6|12|TRBJ1-1|once|-
CASSSVGTEAFF
TGTGCCAGCAGCTCCGTCGGCACTGAAGCTTTCTTT
>TRBV5-1|13|TRBJ2-2|-|TRBD2
CASRLAGTGELFF
TGCGCCAGCAGGCTAGCGGGGACCGGGGAGCTGTTTTTT
>TRBV29-1|11|TRBJ2-1|once|-
CSPAERGEQFF
TGCAGCCCCGCAGAGCGCGGTGAGCAGTTCTTC
>TRBV5-6|16|TRBJ2-2|-|TRBD2
CASSRGSGANTGELFF
TGTGCCAGCAGCCGGGGTAGCGGGGCGAACACCGGGGAGCTGTTTTTT
>TRBV5-5|15|TRBJ2-1|once|-
CASSDSRTLYNEQFF
TGTGCCAGCTCCGATTCCAGGACACTTTACAATGAGCAGTTCTTC
>TRBV5-5|17|TRBJ1-3|-|TRBD1
CASSLFVDRGSGNTIYF
TGTGCCAGCAGCTTGTTCGTCGACAGGGGATCTGGAAACACCATATATTTT
>TRBV27|17|TRBJ1-6|-|-
CASSLAPGSSYNSPLHF
TGTGCCAGCAGTTTGGCGCCGGGGAGCTCCTATAATTCACCCCTCCACTTT
>TRBV7-8|14|TRBJ2-3|-|-
CASSFSVGTDTQYF
TGTGCCAGCAGCTTTAGCGTCGGAACAGATACGCAGTATTTT